Presented here are 9 T cell receptor beta chains from one specimen sequenced in a study of shared clonotypes between healthy human individuals (dated by TCRdb to 2020 to 2021). Libraries were prepared through the immunoSEQ multiplex PCR assay. TCRdb stores this immuneACCESS table with in-frame sequences only. Part of the clones is absent; in the studies checked, under half of the shortfall reflects unresolved V genes, and no reason is known for the rest. The sample table holds about 480,000 clones, of which around 74% were seen once. The top ten hold 13% of the sample. The specimen was PBMCs. The receptors were gathered from a woman between 35 and 50 years old in good health. Some clones in this sample may be carry-over from other donors' samples.

The V and J genes are TRBV9 and TRBJ2-3; 10 bases match TRBD2. In germline, CDR1 is SGDLS, CDR2 YYNGEE. The CDR3 contains 20 residues. J gave up 0 bases and V 0 bases, and 13 bases lay outside the gene matches. CDR3 in DNA: TGTGCCAGCAGCGTAGGTCCTTTTCTAGCGGGGGCTTTTAGCACAGATACGCAGTATTTT. It encodes CASSVGPFLAGAFSTDTQYF. The full variable domain, rest sourced from reference TRBV9 and TRBJ2-3, is DSGVTQTPKHLITATGQRVTLRCSPRSGDLSVYWYQQSLDQGLQFLIQYYNGEERAKGNILERFSAQQFPDLHSELNLSSLELGDSALYFCASSVGPFLAGAFSTDTQYFGPGTRLTVL.

CDR3 protein: CASSGTGDHEQYF. The CDR3 nucleotides are TGTGCCTCCTCGGGGACAGGGGACCACGAGCAGTACTTC. The rearrangement links TRBV30 to TRBJ2-7; 10 nucleotides align to TRBD1. Per germline, CDR1 GTSNPN and CDR2 SVGIG (reference sequence). This CDR3 spans 13 amino acids. Losses at the gene ends were 7 bases for V and 5 bases for J; bases not matched to a gene: 8.

The chain recombines TRBV6-1 with TRBJ2-1; 10 positions agree with TRBD2. The length of the CDR3 is 15 residues. The trim removed 3 bases at V and 6 bases at J, leaving 5 bases unmatched. The V gene's germline CDR1 is MNHNS and CDR2 SASEGT. The CDR3, as DNA: TGTGCCAGCAGTGATCTAGCGGGAGCACCCAATGAGCAGTTCTTC. Amino acid sequence: CASSDLAGAPNEQFF.

The chain joins TRBV27 to TRBJ2-3; tentatively, D is TRBD1 (6 bases). The CDR3 sequence is 13 residues long. Trimming removed 6 bases at V and 6 bases at J, with 13 bases between. Germline lookup yields CDR1 MNHEY and CDR2 SMNVEV (reference sequence). The CDR3 DNA follows: TGTGCCAGCAGGGAAACAGGGCCCGATACGCAGTATTTT. It specifies CASRETGPDTQYF.

The chain joins TRBV2 to TRBJ2-7; 9 bases map to TRBD1. The germline V gene encodes CDR1 SNHLY and CDR2 FYNNEI. CDR3 size: 14 residues. V lost 7 bases to trimming and J lost 2 bases; unmatched junction nucleotides: 6. The chain's CDR3 is CASTADRGPYEQYF. CDR3 bases: TGTGCCAGCACCGCGGACAGGGGACCCTACGAGCAGTACTTC.

This clone appeared once. The chain links TRBV5-1 to TRBJ2-7; 7 bases align to TRBD2. Germline CDR1 SGHRS, CDR2 YFSETQ. J lost 1 base, V lost 1 base, and 2 bases had no gene match. This CDR3 spans 14 amino acids. Here the CDR3 reads CASSLTSVSYEQYF. CDR3 DNA: TGCGCCAGCAGCTTGACTAGCGTTTCCTACGAGCAGTACTTC.

The gene calls are TRBV7-2 and TRBJ1-2, with 9 bases aligning to TRBD1. This CDR3 has 13 residues. Germline assignment: CDR1 SGHTA and CDR2 FQGNSA. Trimming cost V 5 bases and J 7 bases; bases outside gene matches: 5. The DNA of the CDR3 is TGTGCCAGCAGCCCCGGGACAGGGATTGGCTACACCTTC. Residues: CASSPGTGIGYTF.

The chain links TRBV27 to TRBJ2-5, with TRBD2 matching 12 bases. The J call may not be correct, given that the DNA end is closer to TRBJ2-7. This CDR3 contains 19 residues. Germline-derived CDR1 and CDR2 are MNHEY and SMNVEV (reference sequence). This CDR3 reads CASSPSETSGSPFSYEQYF. CDR3 in DNA: TGTGCCAGCAGCCCCTCCGAGACTAGCGGGAGTCCCTTCTCCTACGAGCAGTACTTC.

V is TRBV5-1 and J is TRBJ2-5; D perhaps matches TRBD2 (7 bases). The V end was cut by 0 bases, the J end by 5 bases, with 14 bases between. This CDR3 contains 15 residues. Germline assignment: CDR1 SGHRS and CDR2 YFSETQ. CDR3 amino acids: CASSLEGEGHETQYF. In DNA, the CDR3 is TGCGCCAGCAGCTTGGAGGGGGAGGGCCACGAGACCCAGTACTTC.